The next 10 T cell receptor beta chains were all read from a single sample in a study of OX40 agonist ivuxolimab in advanced cancers. Clones were sequenced by immunoSEQ multiplex PCR, and TCRdb holds only the in-frame ones, with some missing. The sample records over 65,000 clones, approximately 86% being singletons. The specimen comprised CD4+ or CD8+ T cells sorted from blood, sampled in a trial of the OX40 agonist ivuxolimab. The receptors originated from an adult with an advanced solid tumor such as melanoma, head and neck, liver or kidney cancer.

V and J are TRBV30 and TRBJ1-2; D not certain. V gave up 4 bases and J gave up 7 bases, with 16 bases separating them. This CDR3 is built from 13 residues. CDR1 and CDR2 from the germline V gene are GTSNPN and SVGIG (reference sequence). The DNA for the CDR3 is TGTGCCTGGACCCCGTCGACATTAGGTGGCTACACCTTC. It is translated as CAWTPSTLGGYTF.

The gene calls are TRBV19 and TRBJ2-1, with 8 bases fitting TRBD2. J lost 9 bases, V lost 3 bases, and 7 bases had no gene match. Germline V gene lookup returns CDR1 LNHDA and CDR2 SQIVND (reference sequence). The CDR3 spans 14 residues. The CDR3 sequence: CASSIQRENSEQFF. Here the CDR3 DNA reads TGTGCCAGTAGTATCCAGCGGGAGAACAGTGAGCAGTTCTTC.

J is TRBJ1-2 and V is TRBV5-1; 8 positions agree with TRBD1. V gave up 5 bases and J gave up 4 bases; unmatched junction bases: 4. Germline assignment: CDR1 SGHRS and CDR2 YFSETQ. The CDR3 is 13 amino acids. CDR3 sequence (DNA): TGCGCCAGCAGGGCAGGACAGGGCTATGGCTACACCTTC. This translates into CASRAGQGYGYTF.

This clone was counted once. The chain is built from TRBV19 and TRBJ2-4; unclear D gene. This CDR3 is built from 16 residues. Trimming took off 1 base at V and 0 bases at J, with 10 bases between the two ends. CDR1 and CDR2 (germline): LNHDA, SQIVND (reference sequence). The chain's CDR3 is CASSIGSVLAKNIQYF. The CDR3 DNA reads as TGTGCCAGTAGTATAGGCTCCGTTCTAGCCAAAAACATTCAGTACTTC.

In nucleotides, the CDR3 is TGTGCCAGCAGCGTAAGCCCGGGACAGGATTCACCCCTCCACTTT. Encoded protein: CASSVSPGQDSPLHF. This chain joins TRBV7-2 and TRBJ1-6; TRBD1 matches 8 bases. The CDR3 is made up of 15 amino acids. Germline CDR1 is SGHTA and CDR2 is FQGNSA. The V segment lost 5 bases and the J segment 8 bases; nucleotides outside the gene matches: 8. The full variable domain, rest sourced from reference TRBV7-2 and TRBJ1-6, is GAGVSQSPSNKVTEKGKDVELRCDPISGHTALYWYRQSLGQGLEFLIYFQGNSAPDKSGLPSDRFSAERTGGSVSTLTIQRTQQEDSAVYLCASSVSPGQDSPLHFGNGTRLTVT.

CDR3 region: CASRPDRGLIETQYF. CDR3 sequence (DNA): TGTGCCAGCAGACCTGACAGGGGGCTTATAGAGACCCAGTACTTC. This rearrangement joins TRBV5-4 to TRBJ2-5, with 10 bases identical to TRBD1. This CDR3 has 15 residues. The V gene's germline CDR1 is SGHNT and CDR2 YYREEE (reference sequence). Trimming removed 5 bases from V and 4 bases from J; junction bases left unmatched: 8.

The chain recombines TRBV14 with TRBJ1-1; no reliable D call. The V and J ends lost 0 bases and 5 bases respectively, with 7 bases between them. CDR1 SGHDN and CDR2 FVKESK come from the germline V gene. This CDR3 region has 13 residues. CDR3 sequence (DNA): TGTGCCAGCAGCCAAGACTTGGGAACTGAAGCTTTCTTT. This sequence encodes CASSQDLGTEAFF.

V gene TRBV27 combines with J gene TRBJ2-1; D may correspond to TRBD1 or TRBD2 (5 bases each). V shed 7 bases and J shed 1 base, with 20 bases lying between them. Germline V gene data show CDR1 as MNHEY and CDR2 as SMNVEV (reference sequence). The CDR3 runs to 17 residues. The CDR3 DNA reads TGTGCCAGCAAACGGGGTGGGGACGGATATTCCTACAATGAGCAGTTCTTC. It encodes CASKRGGDGYSYNEQFF.

V usage is TRBV6-1 and J usage is TRBJ2-2; 8 positions match TRBD2. Unmatched junction bases numbered 6, after V lost 2 bases and J lost 4 bases. Per germline, CDR1 MNHNS and CDR2 SASEGT. The CDR3 is 16 amino acids. This CDR3 reads CASSERAGGTTGELFF. Written as DNA, the CDR3 is TGTGCCAGCAGTGAACGGGCGGGAGGCACCACCGGGGAGCTGTTTTTT.

As to this clone: Because it lacks the conserved phenylalanine or tryptophan at the end, this CDR3 is likely a read error. The DNA is left out, because the CDR3 cannot be placed on it with certainty; the CDR3 is given as TCRdb lists it. This chain connects TRBV27 to TRBJ2-4; the table's D gene call, TRBD2, was not cross checked with the DNA. The CDR3 contains 8 residues when both ends are counted. Per the germline V gene, CDR1 is MNHEY and CDR2 is SMNVEV (reference sequence). CDR3 sequence: CASSYSGV.